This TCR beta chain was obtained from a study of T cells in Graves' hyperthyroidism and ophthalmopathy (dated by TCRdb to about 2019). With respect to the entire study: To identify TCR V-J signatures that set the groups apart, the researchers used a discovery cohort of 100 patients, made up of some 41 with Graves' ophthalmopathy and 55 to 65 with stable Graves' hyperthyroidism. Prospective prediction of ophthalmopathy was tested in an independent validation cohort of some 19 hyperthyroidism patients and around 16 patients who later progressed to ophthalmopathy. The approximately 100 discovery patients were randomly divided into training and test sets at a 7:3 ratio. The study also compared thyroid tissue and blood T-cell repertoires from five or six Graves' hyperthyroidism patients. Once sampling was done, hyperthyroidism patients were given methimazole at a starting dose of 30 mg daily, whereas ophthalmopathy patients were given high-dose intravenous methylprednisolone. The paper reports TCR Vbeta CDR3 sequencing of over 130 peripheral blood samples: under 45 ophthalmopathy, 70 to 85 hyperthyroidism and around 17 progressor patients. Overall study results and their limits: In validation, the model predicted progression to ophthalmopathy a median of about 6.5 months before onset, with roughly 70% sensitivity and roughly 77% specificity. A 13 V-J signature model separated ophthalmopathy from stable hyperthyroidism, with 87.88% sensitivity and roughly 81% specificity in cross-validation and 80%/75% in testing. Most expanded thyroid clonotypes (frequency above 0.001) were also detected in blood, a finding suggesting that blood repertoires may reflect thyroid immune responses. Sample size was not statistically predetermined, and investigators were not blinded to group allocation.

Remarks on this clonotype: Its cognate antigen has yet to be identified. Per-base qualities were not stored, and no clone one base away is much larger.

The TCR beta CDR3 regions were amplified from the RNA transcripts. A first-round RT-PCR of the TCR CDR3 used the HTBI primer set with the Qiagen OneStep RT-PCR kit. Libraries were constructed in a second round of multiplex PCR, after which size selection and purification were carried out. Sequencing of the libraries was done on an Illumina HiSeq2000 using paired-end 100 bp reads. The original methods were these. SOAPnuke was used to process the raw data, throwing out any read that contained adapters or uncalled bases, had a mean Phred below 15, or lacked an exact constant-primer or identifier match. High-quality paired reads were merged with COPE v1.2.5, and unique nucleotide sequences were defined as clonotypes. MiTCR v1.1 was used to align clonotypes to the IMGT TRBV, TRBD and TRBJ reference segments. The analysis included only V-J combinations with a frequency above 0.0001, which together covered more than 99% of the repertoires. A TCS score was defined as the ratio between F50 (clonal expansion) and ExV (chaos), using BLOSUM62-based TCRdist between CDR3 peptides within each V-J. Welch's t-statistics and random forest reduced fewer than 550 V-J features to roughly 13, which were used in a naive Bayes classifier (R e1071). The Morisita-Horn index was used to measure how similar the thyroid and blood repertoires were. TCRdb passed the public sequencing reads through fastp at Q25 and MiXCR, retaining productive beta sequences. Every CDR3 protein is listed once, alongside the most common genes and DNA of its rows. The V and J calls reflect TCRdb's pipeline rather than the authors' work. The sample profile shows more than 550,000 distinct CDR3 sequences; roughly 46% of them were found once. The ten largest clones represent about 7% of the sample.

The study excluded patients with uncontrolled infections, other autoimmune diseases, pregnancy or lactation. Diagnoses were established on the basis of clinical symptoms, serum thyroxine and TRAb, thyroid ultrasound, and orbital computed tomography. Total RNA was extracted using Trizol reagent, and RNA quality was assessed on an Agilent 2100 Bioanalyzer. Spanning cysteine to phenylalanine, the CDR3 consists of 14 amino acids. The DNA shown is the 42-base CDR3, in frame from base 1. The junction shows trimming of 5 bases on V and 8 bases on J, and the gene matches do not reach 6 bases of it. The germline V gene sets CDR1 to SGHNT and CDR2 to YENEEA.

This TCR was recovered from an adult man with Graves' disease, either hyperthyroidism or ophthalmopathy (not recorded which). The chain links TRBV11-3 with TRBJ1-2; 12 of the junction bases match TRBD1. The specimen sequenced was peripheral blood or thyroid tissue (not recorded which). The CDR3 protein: CASSEGQGAGGYTF. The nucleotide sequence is TGTGCCAGCAGCGAGGGACAGGGGGCCGGAGGCTACACCTTC.